Each of the 11 T cell receptor beta chains below was sequenced from the same sample in a study of T cell responses to AZD1222 COVID-19 vaccine. This table comes from immunoSEQ multiplex PCR, and its TCRdb copy is limited to in-frame clones, with some not included. The sample records about 150,000 clones, roughly 85% being singletons. Sequences were derived from peripheral blood, sampled 28 days after the second AZD1222 dose. These receptor sequences come from an adult who received the AZD1222 COVID-19 vaccine.

This clone was counted only a few times. V is TRBV27 and J is TRBJ1-2; D unresolved. The CDR3 is 16 residues long. The V gene's germline CDR1 is MNHEY and CDR2 SMNVEV (reference sequence). The ends were cut back, 5 bases at V and 2 bases at J, with 18 bases in the middle. CDR3 loop: CASSRTDGPLNYGYTF. Written as DNA, the CDR3 is TGTGCCAGCAGTCGTACGGACGGACCCCTAAACTATGGCTACACCTTC.

The chain employs TRBV4-2 and TRBJ1-2, with a tentative D call TRBD1 (5 bases). Germline lookup yields CDR1 LGHNA and CDR2 YNFKEQ. This CDR3 contains 16 residues. The V and J ends lost 2 bases and 4 bases respectively, with 17 bases between them. The CDR3 coding sequence is TGTGCCAGCAGCCAAAGGAAGAGTGGGGACCTCTATGGCTACACCTTC. It encodes CASSQRKSGDLYGYTF.

This sequence joins TRBV5-1 and TRBJ2-7, with 8 bases fitting TRBD1. This CDR3 is built from 16 residues. The trim removed 7 bases at V and 5 bases at J, leaving 17 bases unmatched. Per the germline V gene, CDR1 is SGHRS and CDR2 is YFSETQ. The CDR3: CASLPDPRDRCHEQYF. In nucleotides, the CDR3 is TGCGCCAGCCTGCCCGATCCCCGGGACAGGTGCCACGAGCAGTACTTC.

A single count supports this clone. The rearrangement links TRBV5-1 to TRBJ1-2, with D perhaps TRBD1 (6 bases). Looked up from germline, CDR1 is SGHRS and CDR2 is YFSETQ. The V and J ends lost 1 base and 8 bases respectively, with 27 bases between them. There are 18 residues in the CDR3. CDR3 in amino acids: CASSLWGQASSMFRGYTF. CDR3 nucleotides: TGCGCCAGCAGCTTGTGGGGGCAGGCGAGTTCTATGTTTCGGGGCTACACCTTC.

The V and J genes are TRBV5-4 and TRBJ1-3; D ambiguous. CDR3 length equals 15 residues. Germline loops: CDR1 SGHNT, CDR2 YYREEE (reference sequence). Between the trimmed V and J ends, which lost 4 bases and 0 bases, there was a span of 11 bases. In DNA form, the CDR3 reads TGTGCCAGCAGCCCGACACCTAGCTCTGGAAACACCATATATTTT. Translating it yields CASSPTPSSGNTIYF.

J is TRBJ1-2 and V is TRBV2, with D possibly being TRBD1 (5 bases). The CDR3 loop spans 14 amino acids. Germline CDR1 and CDR2: SNHLY and FYNNEI. Trimming took off 3 bases at V and 10 bases at J, with 18 bases between the two ends. Here the CDR3 DNA reads TGTGCCAGCAGTGACCGAGGGGACGTCCGTCCCTACACCTTC. The encoded protein is CASSDRGDVRPYTF.

J is TRBJ2-1 and V is TRBV10-1; 8 bases are shared with TRBD1. V shed 0 bases and J 10 bases; nucleotides not matched to a gene: 5. There are 14 residues in the CDR3. Per the germline V gene, CDR1 is WNHNN and CDR2 is SYGVQD (reference sequence). CDR3 nucleotides: TGCGCCAGCAGTGAGTCGGGCAGGGGGCACGAGCAGTTCTTC. This encodes CASSESGRGHEQFF.

The rearrangement joins TRBV18 to TRBJ2-2; maybe TRBD1 (5 bases). Germline CDR1 and CDR2: KGHSH and LQKENI. V was pared by 0 bases and J by 6 bases, with 14 bases between. There are 16 residues in the CDR3. CDR3 protein: CASSPPRSGKSGELFF. CDR3 bases: TGTGCCAGCTCACCACCGAGGTCAGGGAAATCCGGGGAGCTGTTTTTT.

This clone was seen only once. The V call is TRBV2, the J call TRBJ1-5; D unresolved. Germline assignment: CDR1 SNHLY and CDR2 FYNNEI. The V end was cut by 6 bases, the J end by 0 bases, with 15 bases between. This CDR3 has 16 residues. The CDR3: CASRGPALYSNQPQHF. The CDR3 region has the DNA TGTGCCAGCAGGGGCCCAGCCCTTTATAGCAATCAGCCCCAGCATTTT.

J is TRBJ2-2 and V is TRBV4-1; 9 bases fit TRBD1. The CDR3 has 15 amino acids. V was pared by 1 base and J by 5 bases, with 2 bases of the junction left unmatched. The germline V gene encodes CDR1 MGHRA and CDR2 YSYEKL. CDR3 DNA: TGCGCCAGCAGCCAAGCAGGGACAGGGACCGGGGAGCTGTTTTTT. Amino acid sequence: CASSQAGTGTGELFF.

This chain joins TRBV4-1 and TRBJ1-2; the match to TRBD1 covers 7 bases. Looked up from germline, CDR1 is MGHRA and CDR2 is YSYEKL. The CDR3 has 15 residues. V shed 4 bases and J 4 bases; nucleotides not matched to a gene: 9. This CDR3 is CASSPAAGQSYGYTF. The DNA for the CDR3 is TGCGCCAGCAGCCCAGCTGCGGGACAGTCCTATGGCTACACCTTC.